The entry below gives a single T cell receptor (beta chain) sequence along with its context. The CDR3 extends over 13 amino acids. Per germline, CDR1 GTSNPN and CDR2 SVGIG (reference sequence). 13 Jbeta primers and 60 Vbeta primers were used for the PCR. Repertoires were generated with immunoSEQ multiplex PCR, while TCRdb's copy carries only in-frame clones and drops some. The data contain about 160,000 clones, 70% to 85% of them singletons. This specimen comes from a study of cytomegalovirus exposure and HLA in healthy donors. This sequence originates from a man aged 40-49 years in good health and CMV-seronegative. Sequencing input: PBMCs. The chain joins TRBV30 to TRBJ2-5, with D possibly being TRBD2 (5 bases). The J call is doubtful: the DNA matches TRBJ2-7 better. CDR3 amino acids: CAFMITSSYEQYF. The CDR3, as DNA: TGTGCCTTTATGATCACTAGCTCCTACGAGCAGTACTTC.